These T cell receptor beta chains were read from a single sample in a study of cytomegalovirus exposure and HLA in healthy donors. Sequencing was performed with immunoSEQ multiplex PCR; in TCRdb, only in-frame clones are kept and a portion is missing. Found here are around 200,000 clones; the top ten clones hold approximately 0.72%. The sample taken for sequencing was PBMCs. The receptors stem from a young woman in good health and CMV-seropositive. The CDR3 runs from the conserved cysteine through the conserved F or W. The D gene is left open where the match is weak.

>TRBJ1-1|TRBV7-3|NA
CASSSLGETEAFF
TGTGCCAGCAGCTCTCTCGGTGAAACTGAAGCTTTCTTT
>TRBJ1-6|TRBV18|NA
CASSGGSGFNSPLHF
TGTGCCAGCTCAGGAGGCAGCGGCTTTAATTCACCCCTCCACTTT
>TRBJ2-7|TRBV2|NA
CASKIRDIGLEQYF
TGTGCCAGCAAAATCCGGGACATCGGGCTCGAGCAGTACTTC
>TRBJ2-3|TRBV19|TRBD1
CASRSQGVADTQYF
TGTGCCAGTAGAAGCCAGGGGGTGGCAGATACGCAGTATTTT
>TRBJ2-3|TRBV6-1|NA
CASSEALGLNTQYF
TGTGCCAGCAGTGAAGCGCTGGGCCTTAATACGCAGTATTTT
>TRBJ2-1|TRBV9|TRBD2
CASSRFGGRGDEQFF
TGTGCCAGCAGCCGTTTCGGGGGGCGGGGGGATGAGCAGTTCTTC
>TRBJ1-3|TRBV18|NA
CASSAGTDSGNTIYF
TGTGCCAGCTCAGCCGGGACTGACTCTGGAAACACCATATATTTT
>TRBJ1-4|TRBV19|NA
CASSIVPVSANEKLFF
TGTGCCAGTAGTATAGTCCCCGTTTCGGCTAATGAAAAACTGTTTTTT
>TRBJ1-2|TRBV18|TRBD1
CASSPAIAEGAAGYTF
TGTGCCAGCTCACCCGCGATCGCGGAGGGGGCGGCTGGCTACACCTTC
>TRBJ2-1|TRBV5-4|NA
CASSSGLSSYNEQFF
TGTGCCAGCAGCTCGGGACTGAGCTCCTACAATGAGCAGTTCTTC
>TRBJ1-1|TRBV11-3|NA
CASSFDRNTEAFF
TGTGCCAGCAGCTTCGACAGGAACACTGAGGCTTTCTTT
>TRBJ2-1|TRBV4-1|TRBD2
CASSQGPGLAVYNEQFF
TGCGCCAGCAGCCAAGGCCCAGGGCTAGCGGTATACAATGAGCAGTTCTTC
>TRBJ1-3|TRBV6-5|NA
CASSYSRGGARNTIYF
TGTGCCAGCAGTTACTCTCGAGGAGGGGCCCGAAACACCATATATTTT
>TRBJ2-7|TRBV4-2|TRBD2
CASSQARTRPSYEQYF
TGTGCCAGCAGCCAGGCCAGGACTAGACCTTCCTACGAGCAGTACTTC
>TRBJ1-2|TRBV20-1|NA
CSAIRGHGYTF
TGCAGTGCTATCAGGGGACATGGCTACACCTTC
>TRBJ1-2|TRBV7-9|TRBD1
CASSLGQDYGYTF
TGTGCCAGCAGCCTGGGACAGGACTATGGCTACACCTTC
>TRBJ2-3|TRBV13|NA
CASSHTAGSGDTQYF
TGTGCCAGCAGCCATACCGCGGGCTCCGGGGATACGCAGTATTTT
>TRBJ1-1|TRBV6-6|NA
CASVRGGENTEAFF
TGTGCCAGCGTAAGGGGAGGGGAGAACACTGAAGCTTTCTTT
>TRBJ2-3|TRBV10-3|TRBD1
CAISEGQGTDTQYF
TGTGCCATCAGTGAAGGACAGGGCACAGATACGCAGTATTTT
>TRBJ2-2|TRBV11-3|TRBD1
CASSRSGTANTGELFF
TGTGCCAGCAGCCGATCCGGGACAGCGAACACCGGGGAGCTGTTTTTT
>TRBJ2-1|TRBV10-1|NA
CASRETAFHNRGDNEQFF
TGCGCCAGCAGGGAAACTGCCTTCCATAATCGGGGAGACAATGAGCAGTTCTTC
>TRBJ2-1|TRBV6-5|NA
CASSYSGLNEQFF
TGTGCCAGCAGTTACAGCGGACTCAATGAGCAGTTCTTC
>TRBJ1-5|TRBV6-5|TRBD1
CASRDTGGSNQPQHF
TGTGCCAGCAGGGATACAGGGGGTAGCAATCAGCCCCAGCATTTT
>TRBJ1-4|TRBV15|TRBD1
CATSRGQGEKLFF
TGTGCCACCAGCAGAGGACAGGGGGAAAAACTGTTTTTT
>TRBJ1-3|TRBV5-1|NA
CASSPGSGRSGNTIYF
TGCGCCAGCAGCCCCGGTAGCGGCCGCTCTGGAAACACCATATATTTT
>TRBJ2-2|TRBV7-3|NA
CASSLQGRNTGELFF
TGTGCCAGCAGCTTACAGGGAAGGAACACCGGGGAGCTGTTTTTT
>TRBJ2-5|TRBV20-1|NA
CSARVGETQYF
TGCAGTGCTAGAGTGGGCGAGACCCAGTACTTC
>TRBJ2-1|TRBV5-1|NA
CASSESPGNEQFF
TGCGCCAGCAGCGAAAGTCCCGGCAATGAGCAGTTCTTC
>TRBJ1-2|TRBV30|TRBD1
CAWSVPRDSYGYTF
TGTGCCTGGAGTGTACCCCGGGACAGCTATGGCTACACCTTC
>TRBJ2-7|TRBV4-3|NA
CASSQGVRDREAYEQYF
TGCGCCAGCAGCCAAGGGGTTCGAGACAGGGAGGCCTACGAGCAGTACTTC
>TRBJ2-7|TRBV11-2|TRBD1
CASSPISRGTGVFYEQYF
TGTGCCAGCAGCCCAATCTCTCGCGGGACAGGGGTTTTCTACGAGCAGTACTTC
>TRBJ1-2|TRBV10-3|NA
CAISESTGDGYTF
TGTGCCATCAGTGAGTCGACGGGGGATGGCTACACCTTC
>TRBJ2-2|TRBV27|NA
CASSLSRGGELFF
TGTGCCAGCAGTTTATCCCGAGGCGGGGAGCTGTTTTTT
>TRBJ1-2|TRBV19|TRBD1
CASSTRGQEGYGYTF
TGTGCCAGTAGTACCCGAGGACAGGAGGGCTATGGCTACACCTTC
>TRBJ1-1|TRBV10-3|TRBD1
CAIRETGGTEAFF
TGTGCCATCAGAGAGACAGGGGGCACTGAAGCTTTCTTT
>TRBJ1-6|TRBV5-1|TRBD1
CASSLGDRGRSPLHF
TGCGCCAGCAGCTTGGGGGACAGGGGGCGGTCACCCCTCCACTTT
>TRBJ2-2|TRBV9|NA
CASSSRHTNTGELFF
TGTGCCAGCAGCTCTCGACACACGAACACCGGGGAGCTGTTTTTT
>TRBJ1-5|TRBV19|NA
CASSIEGGFSNQPQHF
TGTGCCAGTAGTATAGAAGGCGGATTTAGCAATCAGCCCCAGCATTTT
>TRBJ1-4|TRBV30|NA
CAWSGQGVGEKLFF
TGTGCCTGGAGTGGGCAGGGTGTTGGGGAAAAACTGTTTTTT
>TRBJ1-6|TRBV7-2|TRBD1
CASSYDRGYNSPLHF
TGTGCCAGCAGTTACGACAGGGGTTATAATTCACCCCTCCACTTT
>TRBJ1-3|TRBV15|TRBD1
CATSRDRGISGNTIYF
TGTGCCACCAGCAGGGACAGGGGGATCTCTGGAAACACCATATATTTT
>TRBJ1-2|TRBV11-3|NA
CASSSQGANYGYTF
TGTGCCAGCAGCTCACAGGGAGCTAACTATGGCTACACCTTC
>TRBJ2-7|TRBV12-5|TRBD2
CASGLGRLAGDYEQYF
TGTGCTAGTGGTTTGGGTAGACTAGCGGGGGACTACGAGCAGTACTTC
>TRBJ2-5|TRBV5-1|NA
CASSLGQLGETQYF
TGCGCCAGCAGCTTGGGACAGTTGGGAGAGACCCAGTACTTC
>TRBJ2-1|TRBV6-4|TRBD1
CASSAGQGLNEQFF
TGTGCCAGCAGTGCCGGACAGGGTTTGAATGAGCAGTTCTTC
>TRBJ2-1|TRBV7-8|TRBD1
CASRYDRVALYNEQFF
TGTGCCAGCAGATACGACAGGGTGGCTCTTTACAATGAGCAGTTCTTC
>TRBJ1-5|TRBV7-8|NA
CASSLGGTRGNQPQHF
TGTGCCAGCAGCTTGGGAGGGACCCGCGGCAATCAGCCCCAGCATTTT
>TRBJ1-2|TRBV19|NA
CASSIGQPVNYGYTF
TGTGCCAGTAGTATAGGACAGCCAGTTAACTATGGCTACACCTTC
>TRBJ1-2|TRBV6-5|NA
CASRSVHTTYGYTF
TGTGCCAGCAGAAGCGTCCACACAACCTATGGCTACACCTTC
>TRBJ2-3|TRBV10-3|TRBD2
CAIRKAGGPDTQYF
TGTGCCATCAGGAAAGCGGGGGGGCCAGATACGCAGTATTTT
>TRBJ2-3|TRBV19|TRBD2
CASKELAGWTDTQYF
TGTGCCAGTAAAGAACTAGCGGGGTGGACAGATACGCAGTATTTT
>TRBJ2-7|TRBV13|TRBD2
CASSSGTSGRASYEQYF
TGTGCCAGCAGCTCAGGGACTAGCGGGAGGGCCTCCTACGAGCAGTACTTC
>TRBJ2-7|TRBV7-8|NA
CASSSTGRRSLSYEQYF
TGTGCCAGCAGCTCCACAGGGAGAAGGAGTCTCTCCTACGAGCAGTACTTC
>TRBJ1-1|TRBV13|TRBD1
CASSSGGQGRAFF
TGTGCCAGCAGCTCAGGGGGACAGGGGAGAGCTTTCTTT
>TRBJ2-3|TRBV12-5|TRBD1
CASGPGTVLTDTQYF
TGTGCTAGTGGCCCCGGGACAGTACTCACAGATACGCAGTATTTT
>TRBJ2-3|TRBV7-6|TRBD2
CASSWGTSGGASTDTQYF
TGTGCCAGCAGCTGGGGGACTAGCGGGGGGGCCAGCACAGATACGCAGTATTTT
>TRBJ2-1|TRBV7-3|NA
CASSLRQYNEQFF
TGTGCCAGCAGCTTAAGGCAGTACAATGAGCAGTTCTTC